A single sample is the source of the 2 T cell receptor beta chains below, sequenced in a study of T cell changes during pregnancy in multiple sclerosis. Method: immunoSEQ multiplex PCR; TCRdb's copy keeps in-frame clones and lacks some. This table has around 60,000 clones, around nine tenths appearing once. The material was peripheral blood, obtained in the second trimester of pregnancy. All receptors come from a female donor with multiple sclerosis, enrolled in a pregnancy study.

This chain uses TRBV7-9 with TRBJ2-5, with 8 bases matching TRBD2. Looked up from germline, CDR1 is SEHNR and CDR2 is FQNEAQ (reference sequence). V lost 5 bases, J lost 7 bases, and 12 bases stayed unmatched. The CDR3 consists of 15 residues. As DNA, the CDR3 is TGTGCCAGCAGCCCTACCGGGAGGGCTGATGGGACCCAGTACTTC. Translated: CASSPTGRADGTQYF.

The CDR3 sequence: CASRENYGYTF. DNA for the CDR3: TGTGCCAGTCGGGAGAACTATGGCTACACCTTC. V and J are TRBV19 and TRBJ1-2; D is uncertain. Germline-derived CDR1 and CDR2 are LNHDA and SQIVND (reference sequence). Trimming shortened V by 8 bases and J by 2 bases, and 6 bases separated the two germline ends. This CDR3 spans 11 amino acids.